These T cell receptor beta chains were read from a single sample in a study of T cell repertoires in cytomegalovirus infection. Each CDR3 protein is one row after TCRdb ran MiXCR on the reads. The sample includes around 490,000 distinct CDR3 sequences, 26% of them seen just once. Sequenced: PBMCs. These receptor sequences come from a human donor in good health (CMV status not recorded). Some clones in this sample may be carry-over from other donors' samples. CDR3s include the opening cysteine and the closing phenylalanine or tryptophan. The D gene is left open where the match is weak. Expanded clones get a size class; other rows say once, few or many, or leave the size out.

j_gene	d_gene	abundance	v_gene	len	CDR3aa	CDR3nt
TRBJ1-1	.	.	TRBV5-6	17	CASSLFSLQRMNTEAFF	TGTGCCAGCAGCTTGTTTAGCCTGCAGAGAATGAACACTGAAGCTTTCTTT
TRBJ2-4	TRBD1	few	TRBV7-9	18	CASSLFPGTGGFVGIQYF	TGTGCCAGCAGCTTATTTCCAGGGACAGGGGGGTTTGTTGGCATTCAGTACTTC
TRBJ1-2	TRBD1	.	TRBV19	13	CAGPTGLAYGYTF	TGTGCCGGCCCGACAGGGCTGGCCTATGGCTACACCTTC
TRBJ1-1	.	.	TRBV10-3	14	CATRGGGQNTEAFF	TGTGCCACCCGCGGAGGGGGGCAGAACACTGAAGCTTTCTTT
TRBJ2-1	TRBD2	many	TRBV7-2	19	CASSVGLAGGMSFGNEQFF	TGTGCCAGCAGCGTGGGACTAGCGGGAGGTATGTCTTTTGGCAATGAGCAGTTCTTC
TRBJ1-5	TRBD1	few	TRBV5-5	19	CASSSVPGQGSAGVVPQHF	TGTGCCAGCAGCTCGGTACCGGGACAGGGGTCCGCCGGGGTCGTGCCCCAGCATTTT
TRBJ2-4	.	.	TRBV20-1	15	CSATLMLDPKNIQYF	TGCAGTGCTACCTTAATGCTCGACCCCAAAAACATTCAGTACTTC
TRBJ1-6	.	.	TRBV5-3	15	CASSWGGTGDSPLHF	TGTGCCAGCAGCTGGGGGGGGACGGGAGATTCACCCCTCCACTTT
TRBJ1-1	.	many	TRBV7-2	14	CASSFRRGGTEAFF	TGTGCCAGCAGCTTCCGCAGGGGCGGAACTGAAGCTTTCTTT
TRBJ1-3	.	.	TRBV28	15	CASSGGALSGNTIYF	TGTGCCAGCAGTGGGGGGGCCCTCTCTGGAAACACCATATATTTT